Given below is one TCR beta chain in context. Its antigen is undetermined. The data were obtained in a study of cytomegalovirus exposure and HLA in healthy donors. General observations from the study: 16,951 TCR beta sequences were associated with HLA alleles at 0.05 false discovery rate in a later analysis. V- and J-gene trimming in TCR beta was tied to a missense DCLRE1C variant by an analysis performed later. It was assumed in the presence/absence analyses that sequencing depth was roughly uniform across donors. Later, an analysis found that common viral pathogens appeared to be linked with several of the most significant clusters.

The V gene's germline CDR1 is MDHEN and CDR2 SYDVKM. V lost 5 bases and J 2 bases, leaving 10 bases between the germline ends. The CDR3 extends over 13 amino acids. This PCR relied on a set of 60 Vbeta primers and 13 Jbeta primers. The table came from immunoSEQ multiplex PCR; TCRdb's copy has only in-frame clones and leaves some out. In the table there are roughly 97,000 clones, 60% to 80% of which are singletons. This clonotype originated in a man aged 60-69 years in good health and CMV-seropositive. Material: PBMCs. The chain is built from TRBV28 and TRBJ2-7, with a tentative D call TRBD1 (6 bases). Here the CDR3 DNA reads TGTGCCAGCAGTCCGGGGACACCCTACGAGCAGTACTTC. Amino acids: CASSPGTPYEQYF.